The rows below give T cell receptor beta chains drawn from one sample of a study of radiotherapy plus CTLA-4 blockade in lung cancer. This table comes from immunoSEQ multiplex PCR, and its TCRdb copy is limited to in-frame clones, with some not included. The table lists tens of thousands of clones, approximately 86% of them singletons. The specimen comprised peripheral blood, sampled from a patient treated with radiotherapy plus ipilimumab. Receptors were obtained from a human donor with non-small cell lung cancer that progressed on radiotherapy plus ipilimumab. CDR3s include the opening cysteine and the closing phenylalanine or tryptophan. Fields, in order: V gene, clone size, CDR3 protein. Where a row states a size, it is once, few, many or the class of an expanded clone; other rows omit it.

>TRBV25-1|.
CASSESDHHEQFF
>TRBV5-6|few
CASSPGTGLAKNIQYF
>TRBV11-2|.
CASSLNRGAYEQYF
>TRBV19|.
CASSPRQGTNEKLFF
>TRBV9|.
CASSALDRGTGELFF
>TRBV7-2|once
CASSILTGGYEQYF
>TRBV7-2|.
CASSASVDEQYF
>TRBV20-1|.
CSARVGEQFF
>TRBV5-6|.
CASSFDSVNTEAFF
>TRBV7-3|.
CASSLAGVSETQYF
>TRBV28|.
CASSGQVHEKLFF
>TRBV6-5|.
CASSSYRRLQETQYF
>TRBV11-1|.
CASSPGQGGYGYTF
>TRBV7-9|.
CASSYAGGPGTQYF
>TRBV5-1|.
CATRQGAIGTEAFF
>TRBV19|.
CASSPGFGELFF
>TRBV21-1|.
CASSPGSGAYQETQYF
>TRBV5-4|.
CASSSRQGHGYTF
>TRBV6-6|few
CASSRDFGNTIYF
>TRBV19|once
CASTLLAGGRPQHF
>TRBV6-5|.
CASSGEGLDTQYF
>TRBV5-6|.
CASSLSGGHYGYTF
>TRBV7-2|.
CASSLVGVQFF
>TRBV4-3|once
CASSQDKGIGANVLTF
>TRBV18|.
CASSRQNTEAFF
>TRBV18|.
CASSLQGPGELFF
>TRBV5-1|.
CASWRRRRTEAFF
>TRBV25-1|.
CATTPGTGYGYTF
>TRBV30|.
CAWRGQGVGAFF
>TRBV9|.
CASSGQGALNSPLHF
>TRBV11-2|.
CASSLSQSSYNEQFF
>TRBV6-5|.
CASSYGGSPLHF
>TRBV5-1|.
CASSDGLEQFF
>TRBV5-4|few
CASSPRGLAVTDTQYF
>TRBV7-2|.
CASSSIAGGPVNEQFF
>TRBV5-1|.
CASSPPGTQNTEAFF
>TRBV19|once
CASSIGDRRYGYTF
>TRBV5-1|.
CASSLGLAEGEQYF
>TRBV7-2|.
CASSSWEGPSGELFF
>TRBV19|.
CASKEGGHSPLHF
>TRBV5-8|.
CASSLAAAGGWNEQFF
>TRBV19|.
CASSTLSATGELFF
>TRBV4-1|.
CASSWTGNSNQPQHF
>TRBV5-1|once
CASSVPTGGDEKLFF
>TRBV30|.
CAWSPHSSGGAPSAQYF
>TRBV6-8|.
CASSYGSWLTPETQYF